Listed here is a single T cell receptor (beta chain). Its antigen is not known. This specimen belongs to a study of cytomegalovirus exposure and HLA in healthy donors. Germline assignment: CDR1 ENHRY and CDR2 SYGVKD. Trimming removed 4 bases at V and 3 bases at J, with 9 bases between. This CDR3 is built from 13 residues. Findings of the study overall: CMV serostatus was the only immune exposure information that was available.

PCR involved 60 Vbeta and 13 Jbeta primers. Generated by immunoSEQ multiplex PCR, the TCRdb table keeps only in-frame clones and is missing some. The sample records some 180,000 clones, 70% to 85% being singletons. The sample taken for sequencing was PBMCs. This chain links TRBV10-3 with TRBJ1-2, with D maybe TRBD1 (5 bases). This receptor was obtained from a girl aged 2 to 10 in good health and CMV-seropositive. CDR3 region: CAISVQGYYGYTF. The CDR3 DNA follows: TGTGCCATCAGTGTGCAGGGTTACTATGGCTACACCTTC.